Following are 9 T cell receptor beta chains from one sample sequenced in a study of blood T cell repertoires in COVID-19. The table came from immunoSEQ multiplex PCR; TCRdb's copy has only in-frame clones and leaves some out. The sample has approximately 400,000 clones, roughly 90% seen once. The sequencing input was peripheral blood. The origin of the receptors is a man aged 40-55 years with acute or convalescent COVID-19.

The J gene is TRBJ2-1, the V gene TRBV4-3, with a tentative D call TRBD2 (5 bases). The germline V gene encodes CDR1 LGHNA and CDR2 YSLEER. The CDR3 loop spans 13 amino acids. With 2 bases removed from V and 9 bases from J, the gap between germline ends came to 11 bases. DNA for the CDR3: TGCGCCAGCAGCCAATCCCGTGCGGGTGAGCAGTTCTTC. It encodes CASSQSRAGEQFF.

The rearrangement links TRBV5-4 to TRBJ1-2; tentative D call: TRBD1 (6 bases). CDR1 is SGHNT, CDR2 YYREEE, per germline (reference sequence). The V end was cut by 2 bases, the J end by 0 bases, with 8 bases between. This CDR3 region has 14 residues. The CDR3 here is CASSFQGTNYGYTF. CDR3 bases: TGTGCCAGCAGCTTCCAGGGGACTAACTATGGCTACACCTTC.

Here the CDR3 DNA reads TGTGCCACCGCCCCGACGTGGAGGGCCGCCTCCTACGAGCAGTACTTC. Translation gives CATAPTWRAASYEQYF. J is TRBJ2-7 and V is TRBV28; D perhaps matches TRBD2 (6 bases). CDR3 length equals 16 residues. Germline V CDR1 and CDR2: MDHEN, SYDVKM. The germline V and J ends were trimmed by 10 bases and 0 bases, with 22 bases remaining between them.

The chain links TRBV25-1 to TRBJ1-2; 8 positions match TRBD1. The length of the CDR3 is 12 residues. The V gene's germline CDR1 is MGHDK and CDR2 SYGVNS. Trimming took 3 bases from V and 8 from J; bases not matched to a gene: 2. The CDR3 DNA follows: TGTGCCAGCAGTGACAGGGGGCAAGGCTACACCTTC. It translates to CASSDRGQGYTF.

J is TRBJ1-6 and V is TRBV7-8, with D possibly being TRBD1 (5 bases). Trimming pared 10 bases from V and 4 bases from J, leaving 20 bases between. CDR3 length equals 16 residues. The germline CDR1 and CDR2 sequences are SGHVS and FQNEAQ. The CDR3 DNA is TGTGCCACCGTCCAACAGGCACCTTCGTATAATTCACCCCTCCACTTT. Its protein product is CATVQQAPSYNSPLHF. Full variable domain (remainder filled in from reference TRBV7-8 and TRBJ1-6): GAGVSQSPRYKVAKRGQDVALRCDPISGHVSLFWYQQALGQGPEFLTYFQNEAQLDKSGLPSDRFFAERPEGSVSTLKIQRTQQEDSAVYLCATVQQAPSYNSPLHFGNGTRLTVT.

This clone was detected only a few times. The rearrangement links TRBV29-1 to TRBJ1-1; 7 nucleotides agree with TRBD1. The CDR3 runs 15 residues. Trimming at V came to 0 bases and at J to 5 bases, leaving 9 bases not matched to a gene. Germline V gene sequence: CDR1 SQVTM, CDR2 ANQGSEA. CDR3 amino acids: CSVEELARGETEAFF. CDR3 DNA sequence: TGCAGCGTTGAAGAGTTAGCCAGGGGGGAGACTGAAGCTTTCTTT. Based on the CDR3 plus reference TRBV29-1 and TRBJ1-1, the full variable domain is SAVISQKPSRDICQRGTSLTIQCQVDSQVTMMFWYRQQPGQSLTLIATANQGSEATYESGFVIDKFPISRPNLTFSTLTVSNMSPEDSSIYLCSVEELARGETEAFFGQGTRLTVV.

Only one count was recorded for this clone. The rearrangement uses TRBV4-1 and TRBJ1-3; no clear D gene. CDR1 and CDR2 from the germline V gene are MGHRA and YSYEKL. The CDR3 extends over 21 amino acids. V lost 0 bases and J lost 4, with 28 bases in between. CDR3 in amino acids: CASSQDGKDGLGPGSGNTIYF. The CDR3 nucleotides are TGCGCCAGCAGCCAAGACGGGAAGGACGGATTGGGTCCTGGTTCCGGAAACACCATATATTTT.

V and J are TRBV4-1 and TRBJ1-4; 9 nucleotides match TRBD1. Germline CDR1 MGHRA, CDR2 YSYEKL. V dropped 1 base and J dropped 2; count of bases not matched to a gene: 5. The CDR3 consists of 17 residues. The chain's CDR3 is CASSQAPTGGTNEKLFF. The DNA of the CDR3 is TGCGCCAGCAGCCAAGCCCCAACAGGGGGCACTAATGAAAAACTGTTTTTT.

The chain combines TRBV29-1 with TRBJ2-2, with a tentative D call TRBD1 (5 bases). Per the germline V gene, CDR1 is SQVTM and CDR2 is ANQGSEA. The CDR3 has 14 amino acids. V lost 4 bases, J lost 2 bases, and 11 bases lay in between. In DNA form, the CDR3 reads TGCAGCGTTGTTAAGACAGCTAACACCGGGGAGCTGTTTTTT. Translation: CSVVKTANTGELFF.